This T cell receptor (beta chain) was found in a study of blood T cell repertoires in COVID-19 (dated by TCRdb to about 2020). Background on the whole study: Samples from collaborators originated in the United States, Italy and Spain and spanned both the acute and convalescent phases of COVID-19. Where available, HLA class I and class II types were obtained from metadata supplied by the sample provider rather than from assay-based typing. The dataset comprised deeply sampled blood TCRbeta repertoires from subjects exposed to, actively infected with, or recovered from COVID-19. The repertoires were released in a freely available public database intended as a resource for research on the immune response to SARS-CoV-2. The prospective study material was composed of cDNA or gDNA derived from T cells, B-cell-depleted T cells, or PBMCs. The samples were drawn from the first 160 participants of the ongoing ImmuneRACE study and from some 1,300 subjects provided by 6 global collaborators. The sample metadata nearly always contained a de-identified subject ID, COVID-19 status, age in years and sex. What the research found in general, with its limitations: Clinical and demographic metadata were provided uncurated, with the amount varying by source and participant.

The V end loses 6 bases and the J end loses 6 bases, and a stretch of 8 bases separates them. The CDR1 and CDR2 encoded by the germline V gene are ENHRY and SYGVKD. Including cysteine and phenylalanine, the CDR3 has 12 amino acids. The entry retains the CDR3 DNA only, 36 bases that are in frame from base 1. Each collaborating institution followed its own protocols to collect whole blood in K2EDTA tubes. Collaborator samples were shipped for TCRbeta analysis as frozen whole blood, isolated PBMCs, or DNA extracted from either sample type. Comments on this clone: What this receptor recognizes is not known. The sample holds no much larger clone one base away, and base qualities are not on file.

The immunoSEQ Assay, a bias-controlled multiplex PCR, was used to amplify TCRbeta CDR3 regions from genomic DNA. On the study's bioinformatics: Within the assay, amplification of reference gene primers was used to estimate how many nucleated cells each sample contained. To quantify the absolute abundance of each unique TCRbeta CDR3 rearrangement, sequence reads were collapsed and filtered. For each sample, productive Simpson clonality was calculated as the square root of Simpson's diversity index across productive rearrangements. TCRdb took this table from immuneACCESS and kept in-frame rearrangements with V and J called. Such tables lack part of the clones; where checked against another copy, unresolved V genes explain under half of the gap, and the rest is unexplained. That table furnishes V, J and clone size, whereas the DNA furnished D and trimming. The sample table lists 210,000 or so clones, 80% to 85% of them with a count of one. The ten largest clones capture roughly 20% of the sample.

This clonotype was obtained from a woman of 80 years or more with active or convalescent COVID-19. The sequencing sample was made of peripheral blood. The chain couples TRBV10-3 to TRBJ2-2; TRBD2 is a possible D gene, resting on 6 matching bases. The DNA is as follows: TGTGCCATCAGACCGGGGGCCGGGGAGCTGTTTTTT. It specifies CAIRPGAGELFF.